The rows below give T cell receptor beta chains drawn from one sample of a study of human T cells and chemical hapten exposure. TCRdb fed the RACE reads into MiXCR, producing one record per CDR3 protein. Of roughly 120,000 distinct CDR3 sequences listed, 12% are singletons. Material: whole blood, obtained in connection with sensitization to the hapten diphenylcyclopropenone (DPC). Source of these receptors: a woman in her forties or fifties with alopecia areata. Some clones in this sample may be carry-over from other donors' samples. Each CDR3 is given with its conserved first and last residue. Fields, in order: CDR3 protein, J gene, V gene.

CDR3aa: CASSDREAGANVLTF
j_gene: TRBJ2-6
v_gene: TRBV7-2

CDR3aa: CASSLAAYTEAFF
j_gene: TRBJ1-1
v_gene: TRBV5-5

CDR3aa: CSVRESTGGNTIYF
j_gene: TRBJ1-3
v_gene: TRBV29-1

CDR3aa: CASSYQSASHEQYF
j_gene: TRBJ2-7
v_gene: TRBV5-1

CDR3aa: CASSQERRTGRENIQYF
j_gene: TRBJ2-4
v_gene: TRBV4-3

CDR3aa: CASSLNARQETQYF
j_gene: TRBJ2-5
v_gene: TRBV2

CDR3aa: CASSPLLTGGMAHGYTF
j_gene: TRBJ1-2
v_gene: TRBV18

CDR3aa: CASSPRQGEETQYF
j_gene: TRBJ2-5
v_gene: TRBV6-2/TRBV6-3

CDR3aa: CASSPGPTYEQYF
j_gene: TRBJ2-7
v_gene: TRBV7-2

CDR3aa: CASSQETWDTQYF
j_gene: TRBJ2-3
v_gene: TRBV4-2

CDR3aa: CASSQARTEQYF
j_gene: TRBJ2-7
v_gene: TRBV14

CDR3aa: CASSEAVGGGEKLFF
j_gene: TRBJ1-4
v_gene: TRBV28

CDR3aa: CASSLSSESGTDTQYF
j_gene: TRBJ2-3
v_gene: TRBV28

CDR3aa: CASSLGNYATNEKLFF
j_gene: TRBJ1-4
v_gene: TRBV5-1

CDR3aa: CASSPLYGTSGSRTGTDTQYF
j_gene: TRBJ2-3
v_gene: TRBV28

CDR3aa: CASSDEISEQYF
j_gene: TRBJ2-7
v_gene: TRBV2

CDR3aa: CASSSVPDQGGYTF
j_gene: TRBJ1-2
v_gene: TRBV28

CDR3aa: CATLTREVNYGYTF
j_gene: TRBJ1-2
v_gene: TRBV7-6

CDR3aa: CASSQDPLLSPLHF
j_gene: TRBJ1-6
v_gene: TRBV3-1

CDR3aa: CATSRDKSSYNEQFF
j_gene: TRBJ2-1
v_gene: TRBV15

CDR3aa: CASTPWGASTYEQYF
j_gene: TRBJ2-7
v_gene: TRBV28

CDR3aa: CASSYLGQLPYEQYF
j_gene: TRBJ2-7
v_gene: TRBV6-2/TRBV6-3

CDR3aa: CASSQEWALQETQYF
j_gene: TRBJ2-5
v_gene: TRBV14

CDR3aa: CSAIGLAGPDTQYF
j_gene: TRBJ2-3
v_gene: TRBV20-1

CDR3aa: CASSRGQGLSDTQYF
j_gene: TRBJ2-3
v_gene: TRBV11-2

CDR3aa: CASSLLPYEQYF
j_gene: TRBJ2-7
v_gene: TRBV11-2

CDR3aa: CASARNWEGEEVQFF
j_gene: TRBJ2-1
v_gene: TRBV7-9

CDR3aa: CASSMTGASNEQFF
j_gene: TRBJ2-1
v_gene: TRBV11-3

CDR3aa: CASGRWDTEAFF
j_gene: TRBJ1-1
v_gene: TRBV27

CDR3aa: CASSPGDRFQPQHF
j_gene: TRBJ1-5
v_gene: TRBV12-3/TRBV12-4

CDR3aa: CASSPARDGEAFF
j_gene: TRBJ1-1
v_gene: TRBV18

CDR3aa: CASSPERGGSTDTQYF
j_gene: TRBJ2-3
v_gene: TRBV7-2

CDR3aa: CASSPRRLAGGRRGNEQFF
j_gene: TRBJ2-1
v_gene: TRBV7-8

CDR3aa: CASSLTGGFSGNTIYF
j_gene: TRBJ1-3
v_gene: TRBV7-6

CDR3aa: CASGLGHSEAFF
j_gene: TRBJ1-1
v_gene: TRBV6-5